This TCR beta chain was obtained from a study of blood T cell repertoires in COVID-19. Study context: Sites across the United States, Italy and Spain contributed samples from acute and convalescent COVID-19.

Authors' methods: Amplifying reference gene primers gave estimates of nucleated cell counts. Some clones are missing from TCRdb's copy, which holds only in-frame ones; the method was immunoSEQ multiplex PCR. The D gene and trimming were derived from the DNA, and the V and J assignments and clone size from that table. The sample holds roughly 150,000 clones; approximately 84% are singletons and the top ten take roughly 2.5%. Material: peripheral blood. This receptor was obtained from a woman at least 80 years old with COVID-19, enrolled during active disease.

CDR3 in DNA: TGTGCCAGCAGTTCCCGGACAGGCGGAGGGTTTAATGAAAAACTGTTTTTT. As protein: CASSSRTGGGFNEKLFF. The V and J genes are TRBV27 and TRBJ1-4, with TRBD1 matching over 7 bases. CDR1 and CDR2 (germline): MNHEY, SMNVEV (reference sequence). This CDR3 is 17 amino acids long. Trimming at V came to 4 bases and at J to 4 bases, leaving 12 bases not matched to a gene.